The rows below give T cell receptor beta chains drawn from one sample of a study of control samples from healthy donors and cancer patients. Produced via immunoSEQ multiplex PCR; TCRdb's table is partial and in-frame only. The repertoire holds under 150,000 clones, 70% to 90% seen once, with approximately 3.2% in the top ten. The specimen sequenced was blood. These receptors were obtained from a man aged 35 to 55 in good health. The CDR3 runs from the conserved cysteine through the conserved F or W. Fields, in order: clone size, J gene, D gene, V gene, CDR3 protein, CDR3 DNA. The D gene is left open where the match is weak. For some rows the clone size is stated as once, few or many, or as a class when expanded; others skip it.

>.|TRBJ2-7|TRBD2|TRBV7-2
CASSLGLAGPNTYEQYF
TGTGCCAGCAGCCTAGGACTAGCGGGGCCAAATACCTACGAGCAGTACTTC
>.|TRBJ2-3|TRBD2|TRBV6-5
CASSYIGTTTDTQYF
TGTGCCAGCAGTTACATCGGGACTACCACAGATACGCAGTATTTT
>once|TRBJ1-2|TRBD1|TRBV9
CASSFMTGDYGYTF
TGTGCCAGCAGCTTCATGACAGGGGACTATGGCTACACCTTC
>.|TRBJ2-3|.|TRBV5-5
CASSLLATGDTQYF
TGTGCCAGCAGCCTTCTAGCCACAGGGGATACGCAGTATTTT
>.|TRBJ2-3|TRBD2|TRBV6-4
CATTQTSGGTDTQYF
TGTGCCACCACTCAGACTAGCGGGGGAACAGATACGCAGTATTTT
>.|TRBJ1-6|.|TRBV12-3/TRBV12-4
CASSLANSPLHF
TGTGCCAGCAGTTTAGCTAATTCACCCCTCCACTTT
>.|TRBJ2-2|TRBD1|TRBV18
CASSRGQGDTGELFF
TGTGCCAGCTCCCGCGGACAGGGAGACACCGGGGAGCTGTTTTTT
>.|TRBJ2-2|TRBD1|TRBV6-5
CASSTGQGNGELFF
TGTGCCAGCAGCACTGGACAGGGTAACGGGGAGCTGTTTTTT
>.|TRBJ2-5|TRBD2|TRBV7-3
CASSRTSGGRETQYF
TGTGCCAGCAGTCGGACTAGCGGGGGACGTGAGACCCAGTACTTC
>.|TRBJ2-7|.|TRBV10-3
CAISDFSYEQYF
TGTGCCATCAGTGATTTCTCCTACGAGCAGTACTTC
>few|TRBJ2-7|.|TRBV4-3
CASSQDSMAGGYYEQYF
TGCGCCAGCAGCCAAGATAGTATGGCGGGCGGGTACTACGAGCAGTACTTC
>.|TRBJ2-2|TRBD2|TRBV5-6
CASSYAISLAGSGELFF
TGTGCCAGCAGCTACGCAATCTCACTAGCGGGGTCCGGGGAGCTGTTTTTT
>.|TRBJ1-5|.|TRBV11-2
CASARGVSNQPQHF
TGTGCCAGCGCTCGGGGGGTGAGCAATCAGCCCCAGCATTTT
>.|TRBJ2-3|.|TRBV10-1
CASSDITVKGDTDTQYF
TGCGCCAGCAGTGATATAACGGTAAAGGGGGACACAGATACGCAGTATTTT
>.|TRBJ2-5|.|TRBV20-1
CSASAGGRETQYF
TGCAGTGCTAGTGCCGGGGGTCGGGAGACCCAGTACTTC
>.|TRBJ2-2|TRBD1|TRBV4-1
CASSQEVMDRLMTGELFF
TGCGCCAGCAGCCAAGAAGTTATGGACAGGTTAATGACTGGGGAGCTGTTTTTT
>.|TRBJ2-2|TRBD2|TRBV19
CASSLGTSVTGELFF
TGTGCCAGTAGTCTCGGGACTAGTGTCACCGGGGAGCTGTTTTTT
>.|TRBJ2-1|.|TRBV13
CASSYPPEGGNEQFF
TGTGCCAGCAGCTACCCTCCTGAGGGAGGCAATGAGCAGTTCTTC